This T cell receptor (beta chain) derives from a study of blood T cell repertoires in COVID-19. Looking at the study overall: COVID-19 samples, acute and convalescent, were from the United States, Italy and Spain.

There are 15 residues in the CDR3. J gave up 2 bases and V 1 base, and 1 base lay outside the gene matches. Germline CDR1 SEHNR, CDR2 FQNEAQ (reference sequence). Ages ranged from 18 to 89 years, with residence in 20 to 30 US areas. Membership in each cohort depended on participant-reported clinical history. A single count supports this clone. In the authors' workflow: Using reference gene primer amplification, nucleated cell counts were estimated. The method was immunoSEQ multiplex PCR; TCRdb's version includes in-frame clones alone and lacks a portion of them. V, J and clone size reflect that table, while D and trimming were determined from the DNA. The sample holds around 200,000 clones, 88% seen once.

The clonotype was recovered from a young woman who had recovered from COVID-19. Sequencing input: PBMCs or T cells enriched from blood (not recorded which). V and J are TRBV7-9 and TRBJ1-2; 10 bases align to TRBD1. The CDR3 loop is CASSLEGQGNYGYTF. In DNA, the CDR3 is TGTGCCAGCAGCTTAGAGGGACAGGGGAACTATGGCTACACCTTC.